This T cell receptor beta chain emerged from a study of shared clonotypes between healthy human individuals. Study overall: The donors, a couple of women and three men, were aged 18 to 49.

The donors were adults (healthy and HIV-negative) with no recent acute infections or vaccinations. Assay: immunoSEQ multiplex PCR; the TCRdb copy retains only in-frame clones and omits some. The sample holds more than 2,000,000 clones, 90% to 95% seen once. This sequence originates from a man between 18 and 29 years old in good health. Sequenced material: naive CD4+ T cells sorted from blood. Documented subset: CD45RA+ positively selected.

The CDR3 loop reads CASSLMEGSPGANVLTF. Here the CDR3 DNA reads TGTGCCAGCAGTTTGATGGAGGGATCGCCCGGGGCCAACGTCCTGACTTTC. The rearrangement joins TRBV28 to TRBJ2-6; D possibly corresponds to TRBD2 (6 bases). The CDR3 is 17 amino acids. Per the germline V gene, CDR1 is MDHEN and CDR2 is SYDVKM. V shed 3 bases and J shed 4 bases, with 16 bases lying between them.